Below are 7 T cell receptor beta chains sequenced from a single sample in a study of vaccination and CD4 T cells after COVID-19. Cultured CD4+ T cells had their DNA profiled by the Oncomine TCR Beta short-read assay. TCRdb ran MiXCR on the PCR reads and lists one entry per CDR3 protein. This table has some 10,000 distinct CDR3 sequences, under 50% appearing once. Treatment noted: roughly nine-day PBMC culture with coronavirus spike peptide pools or control peptides (ViraFEST assay). The antigens of these receptors remain unknown. Sequences were obtained from CD4+ T cells from blood, cultured in vitro. The receptors were gathered from a human donor who had recovered from COVID-19.

This clonotype was detected only a few times. This rearrangement joins TRBV20-1 to TRBJ2-3; 8 bases line up with TRBD1. Germline V CDR1 and CDR2: DFQATT, SNEGSKA (reference sequence). The length of the CDR3 is 18 residues. V trimming: 2 bases; J trimming: 3 bases; junction bases outside the gene matches: 16. CDR3 protein: CSARSRTTRTGRTDTQYF. For the CDR3, the DNA is TGCAGTGCTAGATCTAGGACAACTAGGACAGGGCGGACAGATACGCAGTATTTT.

The rearrangement joins TRBV27 to TRBJ1-6; D perhaps matches TRBD1 (5 bases). The CDR3 sequence is 18 residues long. V was trimmed by 6 bases and J by 8 bases, leaving 26 bases between them. Germline CDR1 reads MNHEY; CDR2 reads SMNVEV (reference sequence). Here the CDR3 DNA reads TGTGCCAGCAGCGCACCGGGACGGCCTTTAGGTTTTGATTCACCCCTCCACTTT. It translates to CASSAPGRPLGFDSPLHF.

The CDR3 nucleotides read TGTGCCAGCAGCTTAGATCTACAGGGGGCGCGAGGCTACACCTTC. It specifies CASSLDLQGARGYTF. The rearrangement links TRBV11-2 to TRBJ1-2, with 9 bases identical to TRBD1. Germline assignment: CDR1 SGHAT and CDR2 FQNNGV. CDR3 size: 15 residues. The V segment lost 0 bases and the J segment 8 bases; nucleotides outside the gene matches: 7.

The rearrangement joins TRBV6-2 or TRBV6-3 to TRBJ1-1, with a possible D match to TRBD1 (5 bases). CDR1 and CDR2 (germline): MNHEY, SVGEGT. The CDR3 sequence is 13 residues long. Trimming pared 2 bases from V and 4 bases from J, leaving 8 bases between. CDR3 DNA: TGTGCCAGCAGTTACCAGACAGTCACTGAAGCTTTCTTT. This encodes CASSYQTVTEAFF.

This clonotype is a singleton in its sample. The rearrangement joins TRBV27 to TRBJ2-7; D remains ambiguous. Trimming pared 5 bases from V and 3 bases from J, leaving 14 bases between. This CDR3 is built from 14 residues. Per germline, CDR1 MNHEY and CDR2 SMNVEV (reference sequence). The CDR3 is CASSPDGWVYEQYF. Here the CDR3 DNA reads TGTGCCAGCAGTCCGGATGGGTGGGTCTACGAGCAGTACTTC.

The chain is built from TRBV18 and TRBJ1-2; maybe TRBD1 (5 bases). The germline V gene has CDR1 KGHSH and CDR2 LQKENI. This CDR3 has 12 residues. V lost 3 bases and J 11 bases, leaving 13 bases between the germline ends. CDR3 loop: CASSPPGTRYTF. The CDR3 DNA is TGTGCCAGCTCACCTCCCGGGACGCGATACACCTTC. Variable domain in full (rest from reference TRBV18 and TRBJ1-2): NAGVMQNPRHLVRRRGQEARLRCSPMKGHSHVYWYRQLPEEGLKFMVYLQKENIIDESGMPKERFSAEFPKEGPSILRIQQVVRGDSAAYFCASSPPGTRYTFGSGTRLTVV.

V usage is TRBV12-3 or TRBV12-4 and J usage is TRBJ2-1; D possibly corresponds to TRBD2 (6 bases). The CDR3 extends over 11 amino acids. V dropped 4 bases and J dropped 15 bases, with 13 bases sitting between them. CDR3 loop: CASSSGGVRFF. Written as DNA, the CDR3 is TGTGCCAGCAGTTCAGGCGGGGTGAGGTTCTTC.